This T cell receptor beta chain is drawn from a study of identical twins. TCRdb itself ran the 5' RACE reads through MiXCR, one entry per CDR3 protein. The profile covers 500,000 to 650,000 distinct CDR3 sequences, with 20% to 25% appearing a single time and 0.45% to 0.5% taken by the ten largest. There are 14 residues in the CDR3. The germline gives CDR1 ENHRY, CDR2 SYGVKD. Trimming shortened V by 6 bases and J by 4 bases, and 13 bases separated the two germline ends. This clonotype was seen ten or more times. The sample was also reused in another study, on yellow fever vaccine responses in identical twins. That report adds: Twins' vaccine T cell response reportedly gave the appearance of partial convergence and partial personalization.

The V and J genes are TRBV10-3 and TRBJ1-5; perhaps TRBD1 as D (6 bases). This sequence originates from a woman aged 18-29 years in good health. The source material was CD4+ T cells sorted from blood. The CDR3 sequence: CAISEGGINQPQHF. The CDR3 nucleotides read TGTGCCATCAGCGAAGGGGGGATTAATCAGCCCCAGCATTTT.